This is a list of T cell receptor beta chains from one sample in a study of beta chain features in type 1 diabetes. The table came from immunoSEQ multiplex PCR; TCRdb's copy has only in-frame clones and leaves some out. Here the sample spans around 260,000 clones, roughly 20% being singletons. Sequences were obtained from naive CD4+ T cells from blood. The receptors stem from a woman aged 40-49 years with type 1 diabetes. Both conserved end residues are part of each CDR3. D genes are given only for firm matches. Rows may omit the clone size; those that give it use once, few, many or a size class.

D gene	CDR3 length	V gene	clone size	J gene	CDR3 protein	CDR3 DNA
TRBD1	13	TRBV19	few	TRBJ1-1	CASSQQGVTEAFF	TGTGCCAGTAGCCAACAGGGGGTCACTGAAGCTTTCTTT
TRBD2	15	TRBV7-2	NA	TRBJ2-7	CASSLSSGGVYEQYF	TGTGCCAGCAGCTTGTCTAGCGGGGGGGTATACGAGCAGTACTTC
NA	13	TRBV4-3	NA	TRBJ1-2	CASSQDGLHGYTF	TGCGCCAGCAGCCAAGATGGACTACATGGCTACACCTTC
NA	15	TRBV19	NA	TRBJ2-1	CAARPGASSYNEQFF	TGTGCCGCCCGGCCAGGGGCGAGCTCCTACAATGAGCAGTTCTTC
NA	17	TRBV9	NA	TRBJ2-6	CASSVYRVDSGANVLTF	TGTGCCAGCAGCGTATACAGGGTAGACTCTGGGGCCAACGTCCTGACTTTC
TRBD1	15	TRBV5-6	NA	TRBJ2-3	CASSLRTGSTDTQYF	TGTGCCAGCAGCCTCCGGACAGGGAGCACAGATACGCAGTATTTT
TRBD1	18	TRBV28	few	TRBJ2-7	CASSSTLLQGSIGYEQYF	TGTGCCAGCAGTTCTACCCTACTACAGGGGAGTATTGGCTACGAGCAGTACTTC
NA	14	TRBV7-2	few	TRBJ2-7	CASSFEGTHYEQYF	TGTGCCAGCAGCTTTGAGGGTACTCACTACGAGCAGTACTTC
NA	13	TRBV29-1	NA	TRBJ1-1	CSVVGHQNTEAFF	TGCAGCGTTGTTGGACACCAGAACACTGAAGCTTTCTTT
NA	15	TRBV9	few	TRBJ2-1	CASSVVGGPYNEQFF	TGTGCCAGCAGCGTAGTCGGCGGCCCCTACAATGAGCAGTTCTTC
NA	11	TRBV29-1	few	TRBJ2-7	CSVEYGWEQYF	TGCAGCGTTGAATACGGTTGGGAGCAGTACTTC
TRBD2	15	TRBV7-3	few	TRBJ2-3	CASSRLAGDGDTQYF	TGTGCCAGCAGCCGACTAGCGGGAGATGGAGATACGCAGTATTTT
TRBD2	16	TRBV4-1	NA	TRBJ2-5	CASSQGEAGSQETQYF	TGCGCCAGCAGCCAAGGGGAAGCGGGATCTCAAGAGACCCAGTACTTC
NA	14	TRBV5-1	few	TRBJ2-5	CASSFWGDQETQYF	TGCGCCAGCAGCTTCTGGGGGGACCAAGAGACCCAGTACTTC
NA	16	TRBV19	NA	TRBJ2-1	CASQQVGGAANNEQFF	TGTGCCAGTCAGCAGGTGGGGGGGGCAGCAAACAATGAGCAGTTCTTC
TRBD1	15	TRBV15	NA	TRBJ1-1	CATSRETGGDAEAFF	TGTGCCACCAGCAGAGAGACAGGGGGGGATGCTGAAGCTTTCTTT
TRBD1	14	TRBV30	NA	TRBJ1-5	CAWRSQGAGQPQHF	TGTGCCTGGAGGTCTCAGGGGGCTGGTCAGCCCCAGCATTTT
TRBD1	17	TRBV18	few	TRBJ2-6	CASSSIIDRAGANVLTF	TGTGCCAGCTCATCTATAATCGACAGGGCCGGGGCCAACGTCCTGACTTTC
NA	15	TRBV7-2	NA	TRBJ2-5	CASSLRGGREETQYF	TGTGCCAGCAGCTTAAGGGGGGGCCGTGAGGAGACCCAGTACTTC
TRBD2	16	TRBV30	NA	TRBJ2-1	CAWSVLGLGGTAEQFF	TGTGCCTGGAGTGTACTCGGACTAGGCGGTACTGCTGAGCAGTTCTTC
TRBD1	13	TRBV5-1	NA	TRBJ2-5	CASNPGQKETQYF	TGCGCCAGCAACCCGGGACAGAAAGAGACCCAGTACTTC
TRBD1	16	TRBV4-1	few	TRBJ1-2	CASSREVGTGGYGYTF	TGCGCCAGCAGCCGGGAGGTTGGGACAGGGGGCTATGGCTACACCTTC
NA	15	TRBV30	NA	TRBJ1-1	CAWCRGSVMNTEAFF	TGTGCCTGGTGCCGAGGATCCGTCATGAACACTGAAGCTTTCTTT
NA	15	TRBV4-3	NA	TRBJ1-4	CASSQAYRENEKLFF	TGCGCCAGCAGCCAGGCTTACAGGGAGAATGAAAAACTGTTTTTT
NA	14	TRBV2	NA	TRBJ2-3	CASTILHETDTQYF	TGTGCCAGCACCATACTTCACGAGACAGATACGCAGTATTTT
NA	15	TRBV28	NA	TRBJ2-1	CASSGLLASYNEQFF	TGTGCCAGCAGTGGACTACTCGCGTCCTACAATGAGCAGTTCTTC
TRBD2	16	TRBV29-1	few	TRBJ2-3	CSVHSGKRSDADTQYF	TGCAGCGTTCATAGCGGGAAGAGGTCGGACGCAGATACGCAGTATTTT
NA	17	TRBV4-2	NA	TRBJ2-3	CASSQERLPSPADTQYF	TGTGCCAGCAGCCAAGAGCGACTCCCAAGCCCCGCAGATACGCAGTATTTT